The 6 T cell receptor beta chains reported below all come from one sample, sequenced in a study of CD8 T cells in ankylosing spondylitis. TCRdb reprocessed the 5' RACE reads via MiXCR and lists one record per CDR3 protein. The table lists 200,000 to 250,000 distinct CDR3 sequences, 25% to 30% of them singletons. Material for sequencing was blood, either unsorted or a sorted T cell fraction (not recorded which). The receptors here all came from a male donor with ankylosing spondylitis or in good health (not recorded which).

This clonotype has a count of ten or more. The chain joins TRBV5-1 to TRBJ2-5, with D perhaps TRBD1 (6 bases). The CDR3 has 14 amino acids. V lost 2 bases, J lost 2 bases, and 10 bases lay in between. Per germline, CDR1 SGHRS and CDR2 YFSETQ. The CDR3 nucleotides are TGCGCCAGCAGCTTAGGACAGTTGCAAGAGACCCAGTACTTC. Translation gives CASSLGQLQETQYF.

The table lists this clonotype with many counts. V and J are TRBV19 and TRBJ1-3, with D uncertain. Trimming cost V 7 bases and J 0 bases, with 7 bases left between them. CDR1 LNHDA and CDR2 SQIVND come from the germline V gene (reference sequence). The CDR3 has 13 amino acids. The CDR3 DNA reads TGTGCCAGTAAGAAGAGCTCTGGAAACACCATATATTTT. It translates to CASKKSSGNTIYF.

The chain links TRBV20-1 to TRBJ1-5; tentative D call: TRBD1 (5 bases). V was cut by 0 bases and J by 1 base, with 13 bases left in between. The CDR3 has 16 amino acids. CDR1 DFQATT and CDR2 SNEGSKA come from the germline V gene (reference sequence). CDR3 sequence reads: CSARDLGGTSNQPQHF. CDR3 DNA: TGCAGTGCTAGAGATCTGGGAGGGACGAGCAATCAGCCCCAGCATTTT.

This clonotype was picked up many times. The chain recombines TRBV6-1 with TRBJ1-6; D remains ambiguous. Germline-derived CDR1 and CDR2 are MNHNS and SASEGT. This CDR3 contains 15 residues. V was cut by 3 bases and J by 0 bases, with 6 bases left in between. This CDR3 is CASSDGVSYNSPLHF. The CDR3 nucleotides read TGTGCCAGCAGTGATGGGGTCTCCTATAATTCACCCCTCCACTTT.

This clonotype turned up a few times. The chain is built from TRBV20-1 and TRBJ2-1; D could derive from TRBD1 or TRBD2 (5 bases each). This CDR3 spans 16 amino acids. CDR1 and CDR2 from the germline V gene are DFQATT and SNEGSKA (reference sequence). Deletions cut 0 bases from V and 5 bases from J, with 17 bases between. CDR3 bases: TGCAGTGCTAGAGACCCACATTCGCTGGGGGACAATGAGCAGTTCTTC. Protein product: CSARDPHSLGDNEQFF.

The rearrangement links TRBV20-1 to TRBJ2-1, with 11 bases fitting TRBD2. The germline CDR1 and CDR2 sequences are DFQATT and SNEGSKA (reference sequence). Trimming removed 4 bases from V and 4 bases from J; junction bases left unmatched: 6. The CDR3 sequence is 15 residues long. This CDR3 is CSAISASGRYNEQFF. DNA for the CDR3: TGCAGTGCTATCTCGGCTAGCGGGAGGTACAATGAGCAGTTCTTC.